A single sample gave rise to the 32 T cell receptor beta chains below, sequenced in a study of technical replicates of blood from four donors. Libraries were prepared by immunoSEQ multiplex PCR; TCRdb keeps only in-frame clonotypes and omits some of them. The table shows about 74,000 clones, with approximately 94% occurring only once. The specimen was T cells isolated from PBMCs. The receptor set was obtained from a human donor in good health.

The chain couples TRBV6-6 to TRBJ1-1, with D hard to call. The V gene lost 4 bases and the J gene lost 0 bases, with 6 bases spanning the gap. Germline lookup yields CDR1 MNHNY and CDR2 SVGAGI (reference sequence). CDR3 length: 13 residues. The CDR3 DNA reads as TGTGCCAGCAGTTCCGGTATGAACACTGAAGCTTTCTTT. Its translation is CASSSGMNTEAFF.

This chain uses TRBV6-6 with TRBJ1-1; D gene uncertain. Germline CDR1 reads MNHNY; CDR2 reads SVGAGI (reference sequence). CDR3 length: 13 residues. Deletions cut 0 bases from V and 6 bases from J, with 8 bases between. The CDR3 here is CASSYSWGAEAFF. The CDR3 coding sequence is TGTGCCAGCAGTTACTCGTGGGGAGCTGAAGCTTTCTTT.

The J gene is TRBJ2-2, the V gene TRBV6-6; D call uncertain. This CDR3 region has 16 residues. V was shortened by 0 bases and J by 3 bases, with 11 bases between the two germline ends. Germline CDR1 and CDR2: MNHNY and SVGAGI (reference sequence). CDR3 in DNA: TGTGCCAGCAGTTACTCGCCGGGTTATCACACCGGGGAGCTGTTTTTT. Its protein product is CASSYSPGYHTGELFF.

The chain combines TRBV10-3 with TRBJ2-7; D remains ambiguous. The V and J ends lost 2 bases and 1 base respectively, with 6 bases between them. The CDR3 loop spans 13 amino acids. The germline CDR1 and CDR2 sequences are ENHRY and SYGVKD. Written as DNA, the CDR3 is TGTGCCATCAGTGAGGGGCTTTCCTACGAGCAGTACTTC. Its translation is CAISEGLSYEQYF.

The chain couples TRBV19 to TRBJ1-1, with 8 bases that match TRBD1. Germline V CDR1 and CDR2: LNHDA, SQIVND (reference sequence). This CDR3 region has 15 residues. The junction had 4 bases not matched to a gene; V was cut back by 3 bases and J by 1 base. The CDR3 loop is CASSIDRGTNTEAFF. CDR3 nucleotides: TGTGCCAGTAGTATCGACAGGGGAACGAACACTGAAGCTTTCTTT.

The rearrangement links TRBV5-5 to TRBJ2-2; unclear D gene. The CDR3 has 15 amino acids. V shed 0 bases and J shed 2 bases, with 8 bases lying between them. The germline gives CDR1 SGHKS, CDR2 YYEKEE (reference sequence). CDR3 loop: CASSLAILNTGELFF. CDR3 coding DNA: TGTGCCAGCAGCTTGGCAATACTCAACACCGGGGAGCTGTTTTTT.

The chain uses TRBV14 and TRBJ1-2, with a weak D call TRBD1 (6 bases). In germline, CDR1 is SGHDN, CDR2 FVKESK. V was pared by 8 bases and J by 8 bases, with 15 bases between. This CDR3 region has 12 residues. CDR3 in amino acids: CASGGGGRGYTF. Written as DNA, the CDR3 is TGTGCCAGCGGGGGCGGGGGACGCGGCTACACCTTC.

The V and J genes are TRBV7-2 and TRBJ1-4; D remains unclear. The CDR3 is 15 residues long. Germline V CDR1 and CDR2: SGHTA, FQGNSA. Deletions cut 5 bases from V and 4 bases from J, with 14 bases between. CDR3 nucleotides: TGTGCCAGCAGCCCCCAAGCGGGATTTAATGAAAAACTGTTTTTT. Protein sequence: CASSPQAGFNEKLFF.

The V and J genes are TRBV4-1 and TRBJ1-2, with a tentative D call TRBD1 (5 bases). The CDR3 runs to 17 residues. Looked up from germline, CDR1 is MGHRA and CDR2 is YSYEKL. The germline V and J ends were trimmed by 4 bases and 6 bases, with 24 bases remaining between them. The CDR3, as DNA: TGCGCCAGCAGCCCAAAAGCGGGGCGGAGGGATTCAGATGGCTACACCTTC. Amino acid sequence: CASSPKAGRRDSDGYTF.

This chain joins TRBV19 and TRBJ2-7, with D possibly TRBD1 on 6 matching bases. Trimming cost V 7 bases and J 2 bases, with 12 bases left between them. From germline, CDR1 is LNHDA and CDR2 SQIVND (reference sequence). The CDR3 loop spans 13 amino acids. The DNA of the CDR3 is TGTGCCAGTACCGGGGACAAGGCCTACGAGCAGTACTTC. Its translation is CASTGDKAYEQYF.

V and J are TRBV28 and TRBJ2-5, with D unresolved. Between the trimmed V and J ends, which lost 1 base and 5 bases, there was a span of 5 bases. This CDR3 has 12 residues. Germline CDR1 is MDHEN and CDR2 is SYDVKM. In DNA, the CDR3 is TGTGCCAGCAGTTTATCCTTGGAGACCCAGTACTTC. Residues: CASSLSLETQYF.

The V gene is TRBV27, the J gene TRBJ1-2; 8 bases match TRBD1. The CDR3 covers 15 residues. The germline V gene encodes CDR1 MNHEY and CDR2 SMNVEV (reference sequence). V was pared by 6 bases and J by 4 bases, with 10 bases of the junction left unmatched. The CDR3 reads CASRSGTGPLYGYTF. The DNA of the CDR3 is TGTGCCAGCAGGTCCGGGACAGGACCTCTCTATGGCTACACCTTC.

The V and J genes are TRBV7-9 and TRBJ1-1; D is perhaps TRBD1 (6 bases). CDR1 is SEHNR, CDR2 FQNEAQ, per germline (reference sequence). The CDR3 is 13 residues long. V was trimmed by 5 bases and J by 11 bases, leaving 18 bases between them. CDR3 in DNA: TGTGCCAGCAGCCCAGGCGGGGGGCTAGGGGCTTTCTTT. Protein sequence: CASSPGGGLGAFF. Filled out from reference TRBV7-9 and TRBJ1-1, the complete variable domain reads DTGVSQNPRHKITKRGQNVTFRCDPISEHNRLYWYRQTLGQGPEFLTYFQNEAQLEKSRLLSDRFSAERPKGSFSTLEIQRTEQGDSAMYLCASSPGGGLGAFFGQGTRLTVV.

The chain couples TRBV30 to TRBJ2-7, with a possible D match to TRBD1 (6 bases). V lost 0 bases and J lost 2, with 17 bases in between. Per germline, CDR1 GTSNPN and CDR2 SVGIG (reference sequence). The CDR3 has 16 amino acids. CDR3 sequence: CAWSVPTGFSPYEQYF. The DNA of the CDR3 is TGTGCCTGGAGTGTGCCTACAGGGTTCTCCCCCTACGAGCAGTACTTC.

The V gene is TRBV2, the J gene TRBJ1-3, with D possibly TRBD1 on 5 matching bases. Deletions cut 4 bases from V and 0 bases from J, with 25 bases between. Germline loops: CDR1 SNHLY, CDR2 FYNNEI. This CDR3 is built from 20 residues. The CDR3 is CASSAIRGGPGGFSGNTIYF. DNA for the CDR3: TGTGCCAGCAGTGCGATAAGGGGAGGGCCCGGGGGATTCTCTGGAAACACCATATATTTT.

V gene TRBV27 combines with J gene TRBJ1-4, with a tentative D call TRBD1 (5 bases). The germline V and J ends were trimmed by 7 bases and 3 bases, with 21 bases remaining between them. The CDR3 length is 17 residues. The germline gives CDR1 MNHEY, CDR2 SMNVEV (reference sequence). CDR3 bases: TGTGCCAGCACCCCCCAGCTTCCCAGGGCCCCTAATGAAAAACTGTTTTTT. It is translated as CASTPQLPRAPNEKLFF.

The chain joins TRBV6-5 to TRBJ1-3; D is unresolved. Germline V gene lookup returns CDR1 MNHEY and CDR2 SVGAGI. The length of the CDR3 is 10 residues. The CDR3 sequence is CILSGNTIYF. The CDR3 region has the DNA TGTATCCTGTCTGGAAACACCATATATTTT.

V gene TRBV2 combines with J gene TRBJ1-2; a weak D match, TRBD1 (5 bases). Per the germline V gene, CDR1 is SNHLY and CDR2 is FYNNEI. Trimming left V 4 bases short and J 4 bases short, with 10 bases between. The CDR3 has 13 residues. The CDR3 spells CASSVEGLYGYTF. Here the CDR3 DNA reads TGTGCCAGCAGTGTTGAGGGACTCTATGGCTACACCTTC.

This clone was seen only once. The chain employs TRBV27 and TRBJ1-1; 8 positions match TRBD1. This CDR3 is 14 amino acids long. CDR1 and CDR2 (germline): MNHEY, SMNVEV (reference sequence). V shed 2 bases, J shed 5 bases, and the junction held 4 bases outside the gene matches. CDR3 amino acids: CASSLDRGRTEAFF. The CDR3 DNA reads TGTGCCAGCAGTTTAGACAGGGGAAGGACTGAAGCTTTCTTT.

This sequence joins TRBV4-1 and TRBJ2-1; weak D call: TRBD1 (5 bases). Germline CDR1 reads MGHRA; CDR2 reads YSYEKL. Trimming took 7 bases from V and 1 from J, leaving 17 bases between them. This CDR3 region has 16 residues. CDR3 protein: CASNQGLDGSYNEQFF. The CDR3 coding sequence is TGCGCCAGCAATCAGGGTTTGGATGGGTCCTACAATGAGCAGTTCTTC.

The rearrangement joins TRBV7-6 to TRBJ1-1; 8 nucleotides agree with TRBD1. Germline values: CDR1 SGHVS, CDR2 FNYEAQ. Losses at the gene ends were 4 bases for V and 5 bases for J; bases not matched to a gene: 6. This CDR3 contains 14 residues. Written as DNA, the CDR3 is TGTGCCAGCAGCTCGGACAGGGAAATTACTGAAGCTTTCTTT. Translation: CASSSDREITEAFF. The whole variable domain, remainder taken from reference TRBV7-6 and TRBJ1-1, is GAGVSQSPRYKVTKRGQDVALRCDPISGHVSLYWYRQALGQGPEFLTYFNYEAQQDKSGLPNDRFSAERPEGSISTLTIQRTEQRDSAMYRCASSSDREITEAFFGQGTRLTVV.

The chain is built from TRBV6-5 and TRBJ2-5, with TRBD1 matching over 8 bases. TRBJ2-7 explains the end of the DNA better; the J call may be wrong. Per the germline V gene, CDR1 is MNHEY and CDR2 is SVGAGI. This CDR3 comprises 14 residues. CDR3 in DNA: TGTGCCAGCAGTTACGCACAGGGGGCCTACGAGCAGTACTTC. Amino acid sequence: CASSYAQGAYEQYF.

The DNA of the CDR3 is TGTGCCAGCAGTAACATCGGACAGGGCAATGAGCAGTTCTTC. Translating it yields CASSNIGQGNEQFF. The V call is TRBV6-1, the J call TRBJ2-1; 8 positions agree with TRBD1. CDR1 and CDR2 (germline): MNHNS, SASEGT. The CDR3 consists of 14 residues. The V segment lost 5 bases and the J segment 6 bases; nucleotides outside the gene matches: 6.

The chain recombines TRBV6-5 with TRBJ2-2; unclear D gene. The CDR3 covers 12 residues. V was shortened by 7 bases and J by 3 bases, with 6 bases between the two germline ends. Germline CDR1 MNHEY, CDR2 SVGAGI. CDR3 DNA sequence: TGTGCCAGCATTAAATACACCGGGGAGCTGTTTTTT. Its translation: CASIKYTGELFF.

J is TRBJ1-1 and V is TRBV28; D not resolved. V lost 4 bases and J 7 bases, leaving 16 bases between the germline ends. Germline CDR1 is MDHEN and CDR2 is SYDVKM. The CDR3 is made up of 14 amino acids. DNA for the CDR3: TGTGCCAGCAGTTCGACGCGGCAGTTGGTTGAAGCTTTCTTT. Residues: CASSSTRQLVEAFF.

The V call is TRBV4-3, the J call TRBJ2-3; D perhaps matches TRBD2 (5 bases). The germline gives CDR1 LGHNA, CDR2 YSLEER. The CDR3 is 15 amino acids. The V end was cut by 3 bases, the J end by 5 bases, with 15 bases between. CDR3 DNA sequence: TGCGCCAGCAGCCACCGGACTGCCAAGGGAGATACGCAGTATTTT. Amino acids: CASSHRTAKGDTQYF.

The rearrangement uses TRBV28 and TRBJ1-2; 7 bases fit TRBD1. This CDR3 comprises 14 residues. Germline CDR1 and CDR2: MDHEN and SYDVKM. The V segment lost 3 bases and the J segment 4 bases; nucleotides outside the gene matches: 5. DNA for the CDR3: TGTGCCAGCAGTTTGGTACAGGGGATCTATGGCTACACCTTC. This sequence encodes CASSLVQGIYGYTF.

This sequence joins TRBV6-6 and TRBJ1-2; 7 bases line up with TRBD1. V trimming: 5 bases; J trimming: 5 bases; junction bases outside the gene matches: 11. The V gene's germline CDR1 is MNHNY and CDR2 SVGAGI (reference sequence). This CDR3 contains 15 residues. As DNA, the CDR3 is TGTGCCAGCAGTACTGGGACAGTGCTGCAATATGGCTACACCTTC. Its protein product is CASSTGTVLQYGYTF.

The chain has TRBV27 and TRBJ2-7; TRBD2 might be the D (5 bases). CDR3 length: 15 residues. Germline CDR1 MNHEY, CDR2 SMNVEV (reference sequence). The V end lost 0 bases, the J end lost 4 bases, and 13 bases lay between the germline ends. The CDR3 bases are TGTGCCAGCAGTTTATCGGGGAGACTCGGTTACGAGCAGTACTTC. Encoded protein: CASSLSGRLGYEQYF.

The chain has TRBV5-1 and TRBJ2-7; D is perhaps TRBD2 (5 bases). The CDR3 is made up of 13 amino acids. Germline V lookup: CDR1 SGHRS, CDR2 YFSETQ. With 4 bases removed from V and 2 bases from J, the gap between germline ends came to 10 bases. In DNA form, the CDR3 reads TGCGCCAGCAGCGGCTCCGGGGCCTACGAGCAGTACTTC. Protein sequence: CASSGSGAYEQYF.

This CDR3 is CASSLRGGYEQYF. Written as DNA, the CDR3 is TGCGCCAGCAGTCTGAGGGGAGGCTACGAGCAGTACTTC. This sequence joins TRBV5-1 and TRBJ2-7, with D perhaps TRBD2 (6 bases). Germline CDR1 SGHRS, CDR2 YFSETQ. The V gene lost 5 bases and the J gene lost 3 bases, with 12 bases spanning the gap. This CDR3 has 13 amino acids.

The chain carries TRBV9 and TRBJ1-2, with D perhaps TRBD1 (5 bases). The germline V and J ends were trimmed by 0 bases and 4 bases, with 10 bases remaining between them. The germline V gene has CDR1 SGDLS and CDR2 YYNGEE. The CDR3 is 14 amino acids. The CDR3 nucleotides are TGTGCCAGCAGCGTAGAGGAGACAGCCTATGGCTACACCTTC. This sequence encodes CASSVEETAYGYTF. Complete variable domain (other parts from reference TRBV9 and TRBJ1-2): DSGVTQTPKHLITATGQRVTLRCSPRSGDLSVYWYQQSLDQGLQFLIQYYNGEERAKGNILERFSAQQFPDLHSELNLSSLELGDSALYFCASSVEETAYGYTFGSGTRLTVV.